The 24 T cell receptor beta chains presented below share a single source sample, sequenced in a study of T cells in Graves' hyperthyroidism and ophthalmopathy. Template material for amplifying TCR beta CDR3 regions consisted of RNA transcripts. The TCR CDR3 was amplified in a first-round RT-PCR using the HTBI primer set. TCRdb reanalysed the multiplex PCR reads using MiXCR and keeps one entry per CDR3 protein. This repertoire shows roughly 250,000 distinct CDR3 sequences, roughly 15% found once; its top ten account for roughly 14%. The sample taken for sequencing was blood. The receptors originated from a middle-aged woman with Graves' hyperthyroidism that later progressed to Graves' ophthalmopathy.

This clonotype was counted many times. The genes are TRBV19 and TRBJ2-2, with 7 bases fitting TRBD2. The V and J ends lost 4 bases and 1 base, in that order; junction bases with no gene match: 0. The V gene's germline CDR1 is LNHDA and CDR2 SQIVND (reference sequence). CDR3 length: 14 residues. The CDR3 loop is CASSTSGNTGELFF. In nucleotides, the CDR3 is TGTGCCAGTAGTACTAGCGGGAACACCGGGGAGCTGTTTTTT.

This clonotype was seen repeatedly, ten times or more. This rearrangement joins TRBV9 to TRBJ2-1; TRBD2 agrees at 10 bases. Per the germline V gene, CDR1 is SGDLS and CDR2 is YYNGEE. This CDR3 spans 17 amino acids. V gave up 3 bases and J gave up 5 bases; unmatched junction bases: 11. In DNA, the CDR3 is TGTGCCAGCAGCGGAGGACCCACTAGCGGGAACAACAATGAGCAGTTCTTC. It codes for CASSGGPTSGNNNEQFF.

This clonotype appeared many times. The chain carries TRBV27 and TRBJ2-5; 13 bases are shared with TRBD2. J lost 5 bases, V lost 2 bases, and 5 bases had no gene match. Germline V gene lookup returns CDR1 MNHEY and CDR2 SMNVEV (reference sequence). The CDR3 consists of 16 residues. DNA of the CDR3: TGTGCCAGCAGTTTAACGGGACTAGCGGGAAGGGAGACCCAGTACTTC. As protein: CASSLTGLAGRETQYF.

This clonotype was observed a handful of times. CDR3 sequence: CASSLDARAKNIQYF. The CDR3 nucleotides read TGCGCCAGCAGCTTGGACGCACGGGCCAAAAACATTCAGTACTTC. This chain uses TRBV5-1 with TRBJ2-4; unclear D gene. Germline V gene data show CDR1 as SGHRS and CDR2 as YFSETQ. V lost 0 bases to trimming and J lost 1 base, with 8 bases between them. This CDR3 region has 15 residues. Using reference TRBV5-1 and TRBJ2-4 for the parts outside the CDR3, the full variable domain is KAGVTQTPRYLIKTRGQQVTLSCSPISGHRSVSWYQQTPGQGLQFLFEYFSETQRNKGNFPGRFSGRQFSNSRSEMNVSTLELGDSALYLCASSLDARAKNIQYFGAGTRLSVL.

V gene TRBV29-1 combines with J gene TRBJ1-2; no firm D call. The length of the CDR3 is 11 residues. The V and J ends lost 4 bases and 3 bases respectively, with 6 bases between them. The germline gives CDR1 SQVTM, CDR2 ANQGSEA. The CDR3 spells CSVGVDYGYTF. The CDR3 DNA reads as TGCAGCGTTGGTGTGGACTATGGCTACACCTTC.

This clonotype was seen many times. The chain carries TRBV24-1 and TRBJ2-3; 8 bases agree with TRBD1. This CDR3 comprises 15 residues. V was pared by 3 bases and J by 0 bases, with 1 base of the junction left unmatched. Germline loops: CDR1 KGHDR, CDR2 SFDVKD. The CDR3 DNA is TGTGCCACCAGTGATGGGACAGGTAGCACAGATACGCAGTATTTT. Its protein product is CATSDGTGSTDTQYF.

This chain links TRBV7-8 with TRBJ2-2, with no clear D. There are 15 residues in the CDR3. The V and J ends lost 3 bases and 3 bases respectively, with 11 bases between them. In germline, CDR1 is SGHVS, CDR2 FQNEAQ. CDR3 region: CASSFGPTDTGELFF. Here the CDR3 DNA reads TGTGCCAGCAGCTTTGGGCCCACGGACACCGGGGAGCTGTTTTTT. The variable domain in full, with the rest retrieved from reference TRBV7-8 and TRBJ2-2, is GAGVSQSPRYKVAKRGQDVALRCDPISGHVSLFWYQQALGQGPEFLTYFQNEAQLDKSGLPSDRFFAERPEGSVSTLKIQRTQQEDSAVYLCASSFGPTDTGELFFGEGSRLTVL.

This clonotype has more than one count but fewer than ten. The chain joins TRBV25-1 to TRBJ1-1; D uncertain. From germline, CDR1 is MGHDK and CDR2 SYGVNS. CDR3 length: 13 residues. The germline V and J ends were trimmed by 6 bases and 3 bases, with 11 bases remaining between them. CDR3 in DNA: TGTGCCAGCAGAGGGTTTCGGGACACTGAAGCTTTCTTT. This encodes CASRGFRDTEAFF.

This clonotype occurred many times. This chain links TRBV18 with TRBJ2-1, with TRBD2 matching over 7 bases. Per germline, CDR1 KGHSH and CDR2 LQKENI. The CDR3 is 14 residues long. V gave up 2 bases and J gave up 9 bases; unmatched junction bases: 7. This chain's CDR3 is CASSPGWTRGEQFF. The CDR3 DNA follows: TGTGCCAGCTCACCAGGATGGACTAGGGGTGAGCAGTTCTTC.

The rearrangement uses TRBV28 and TRBJ2-1; TRBD2 matches at 10 bases. Losses at the gene ends were 6 bases for V and 7 bases for J; bases not matched to a gene: 6. This CDR3 comprises 14 residues. Germline loops: CDR1 MDHEN, CDR2 SYDVKM. The CDR3 coding sequence is TGTGCCAGCAGGCCGGGACTAGCGTTTAATGAGCAGTTCTTC. Amino acids: CASRPGLAFNEQFF. The whole variable domain, filled in from reference TRBV28 and TRBJ2-1, reads DVKVTQSSRYLVKRTGEKVFLECVQDMDHENMFWYRQDPGLGLRLIYFSYDVKMKEKGDIPEGYSVSREKKERFSLILESASTNQTSMYLCASRPGLAFNEQFFGPGTRLTVL.

The table lists this clonotype with many counts. J is TRBJ2-7 and V is TRBV28; 7 nucleotides line up with TRBD2. Trimming removed 10 bases from V and 7 bases from J; junction bases left unmatched: 13. Germline-derived CDR1 and CDR2 are MDHEN and SYDVKM. CDR3 length equals 13 residues. CDR3 sequence reads: CATRGAGAGEQYF. In DNA, the CDR3 is TGTGCCACCCGCGGGGCGGGAGCGGGGGAGCAGTACTTC.

This chain links TRBV7-3 with TRBJ2-2; D is unclear. In germline, CDR1 is SGHTA, CDR2 FQGTGA. The CDR3 consists of 15 residues. Trimming removed 5 bases at V and 0 bases at J, with 10 bases between. CDR3 region: CASSMTKPNTGELFF. CDR3 DNA sequence: TGTGCCAGCAGCATGACCAAACCGAACACCGGGGAGCTGTTTTTT.

This clonotype was seen ten or more times. CDR3 region: CAISEMTGGYYEQYF. In DNA form, the CDR3 reads TGTGCCATCAGTGAGATGACAGGGGGCTACTACGAGCAGTACTTC. This rearrangement joins TRBV10-3 to TRBJ2-7; TRBD1 matches at 10 bases. Germline values: CDR1 ENHRY, CDR2 SYGVKD. The V segment lost 2 bases and the J segment 3 bases; nucleotides outside the gene matches: 4. CDR3 length equals 15 residues.

This clonotype was detected ten times or more. The chain links TRBV2 to TRBJ2-1; D call uncertain. The CDR3 has 12 residues. The germline CDR1 and CDR2 sequences are SNHLY and FYNNEI. Trimming stripped 5 bases from V and 9 bases from J, with 11 bases between. The CDR3 region is CASSSWATEQFF. The CDR3 DNA sequence: TGTGCCAGCAGTTCGTGGGCCACTGAGCAGTTCTTC. Together with reference TRBV2 and TRBJ2-1, the CDR3 gives the full variable domain: EPEVTQTPSHQVTQMGQEVILRCVPISNHLYFYWYRQILGQKVEFLVSFYNNEISEKSEIFDDQFSVERPDGSNFTLKIRSTKLEDSAMYFCASSSWATEQFFGPGTRLTVL.

This clonotype showed up many times. The rearrangement links TRBV7-6 to TRBJ2-1; 9 bases fit TRBD1. V lost 5 bases to trimming and J lost 4 bases; unmatched junction nucleotides: 9. CDR3 length: 16 residues. Germline CDR1 SGHVS, CDR2 FNYEAQ. CDR3 bases: TGTGCCAGCAGCCGAGGGACAGGGAGAATATACAATGAGCAGTTCTTC. Translated: CASSRGTGRIYNEQFF.

This clonotype has more than one count but fewer than ten. The V and J genes are TRBV4-1 and TRBJ2-3; D is perhaps TRBD2 (6 bases). The germline V gene encodes CDR1 MGHRA and CDR2 YSYEKL. This CDR3 contains 18 residues. V lost 4 bases and J lost 1, with 21 bases in between. The CDR3 DNA reads as TGCGCCAGCAGCCCCCGGGACTGGGGAAGGATGGGCACAGATACGCAGTATTTT. It codes for CASSPRDWGRMGTDTQYF.

This clonotype has a count of ten or more. V usage is TRBV28 and J usage is TRBJ2-2, with D possibly TRBD1 on 5 matching bases. The CDR3 sequence is 15 residues long. CDR1 MDHEN and CDR2 SYDVKM come from the germline V gene. Trimming stripped 2 bases from V and 3 bases from J, with 10 bases between. CDR3 amino acids: CASSLPRVDTGELFF. The CDR3 DNA sequence: TGTGCCAGCAGTTTACCCAGGGTGGACACCGGGGAGCTGTTTTTT.

This clonotype appeared many times. The chain recombines TRBV28 with TRBJ2-6; no clear D. V lost 6 bases and J lost 2, with 11 bases in between. Germline V gives CDR1 MDHEN, CDR2 SYDVKM. The CDR3 is made up of 15 amino acids. CDR3 sequence (DNA): TGTGCCAGCAGCGCCCGTGTCCCTGGGGCCAACGTCCTGACTTTC. Its translation is CASSARVPGANVLTF. Full variable domain (outside the CDR3, taken from reference TRBV28 and TRBJ2-6): DVKVTQSSRYLVKRTGEKVFLECVQDMDHENMFWYRQDPGLGLRLIYFSYDVKMKEKGDIPEGYSVSREKKERFSLILESASTNQTSMYLCASSARVPGANVLTFGAGSRLTVL.

This clonotype came up many times. The chain combines TRBV7-8 with TRBJ2-2; D gene unclear. Trimming shortened V by 0 bases and J by 7 bases, and 12 bases separated the two germline ends. The CDR3 covers 15 residues. The germline V gene encodes CDR1 SGHVS and CDR2 FQNEAQ. CDR3 residues: CASSLARVTDGELFF. In DNA form, the CDR3 reads TGTGCCAGCAGCTTAGCGAGAGTGACCGACGGGGAGCTGTTTTTT. Using reference TRBV7-8 and TRBJ2-2 for the parts outside the CDR3, the full variable domain is GAGVSQSPRYKVAKRGQDVALRCDPISGHVSLFWYQQALGQGPEFLTYFQNEAQLDKSGLPSDRFFAERPEGSVSTLKIQRTQQEDSAVYLCASSLARVTDGELFFGEGSRLTVL.

This clonotype showed up many times. This rearrangement joins TRBV15 to TRBJ1-1; no clear D. Trimming removed 0 bases from V and 8 bases from J, with 10 bases in between. The CDR3 has 13 amino acids. Germline assignment: CDR1 LNHNV and CDR2 YYDKDF (reference sequence). The DNA for the CDR3 is TGTGCCACCAGCAGAGATAGTGGGTTGGAAGCTTTCTTT. Amino acid sequence: CATSRDSGLEAFF.

A note on this clonotype: The junction shows a germline mismatch at one end, possibly a read error. The J gene is TRBJ2-7, the V gene TRBV5-4; D may be TRBD1 (6 bases). Per the germline V gene, CDR1 is SGHNT and CDR2 is YYREEE (reference sequence). CDR3 size: 15 residues. The CDR3 coding sequence is TGTGCCAGCAGCCCCGGGACACGGGGCGGGTACGCGCAGTACTTC. Amino acid sequence: CASSPGTRGGYAQYF.

This clonotype has a handful of counts. V is TRBV28 and J is TRBJ1-5, with D perhaps TRBD1 (5 bases). Per the germline V gene, CDR1 is MDHEN and CDR2 is SYDVKM. The CDR3 is made up of 16 amino acids. V shed 3 bases and J shed 5 bases, with 17 bases lying between them. DNA for the CDR3: TGTGCCAGCAGTTTGCGAAGGACACGGGAGGATCAGCCCCAGCATTTT. Protein product: CASSLRRTREDQPQHF.

This clonotype was detected many times. V gene TRBV9 combines with J gene TRBJ1-2, with 7 bases aligning to TRBD1. Germline V gene sequence: CDR1 SGDLS, CDR2 YYNGEE. The length of the CDR3 is 14 residues. V shed 0 bases and J 4 bases; nucleotides not matched to a gene: 3. CDR3 sequence: CASSVGDSSYGYTF. In DNA, the CDR3 is TGTGCCAGCAGCGTAGGGGACAGTTCCTATGGCTACACCTTC.

This clonotype was picked up many times. The chain has TRBV28 and TRBJ1-1; TRBD1 aligns across 10 bases. CDR1 MDHEN and CDR2 SYDVKM come from the germline V gene. V dropped 3 bases and J dropped 5; count of bases not matched to a gene: 6. CDR3 length: 15 residues. This CDR3 is CASSFVGQGGTEAFF. CDR3 DNA sequence: TGTGCCAGCAGTTTTGTAGGACAGGGGGGAACTGAAGCTTTCTTT.